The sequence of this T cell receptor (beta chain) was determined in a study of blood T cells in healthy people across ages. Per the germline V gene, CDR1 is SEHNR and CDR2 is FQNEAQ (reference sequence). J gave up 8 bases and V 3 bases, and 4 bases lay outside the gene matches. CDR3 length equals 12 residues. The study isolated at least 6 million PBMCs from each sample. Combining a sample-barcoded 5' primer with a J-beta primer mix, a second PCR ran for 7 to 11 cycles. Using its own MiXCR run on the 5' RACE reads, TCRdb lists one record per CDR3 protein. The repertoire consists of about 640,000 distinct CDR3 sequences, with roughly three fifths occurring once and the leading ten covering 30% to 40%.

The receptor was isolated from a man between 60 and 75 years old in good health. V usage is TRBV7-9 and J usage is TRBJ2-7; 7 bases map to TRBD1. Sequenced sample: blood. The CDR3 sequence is CASSFTGEKQYF. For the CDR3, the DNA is TGTGCCAGCAGCTTCACAGGGGAGAAGCAGTACTTC.